This TCR beta chain came from a study of Graves' ophthalmopathy and Graves' hyperthyroidism. TCR beta CDR3 amplification used RNA transcripts. An initial RT-PCR round employing HTBI primers preceded a second-round multiplex PCR. TCRdb analysed the multiplex PCR reads with MiXCR anew, one entry per CDR3 protein. The sample includes 40,000 to 45,000 distinct CDR3 sequences, about 50% of them seen just once. The V end lost 0 bases, the J end lost 0 bases, and 9 bases lay between the germline ends. Germline assignment: CDR1 SGHVS and CDR2 FNYEAQ. This CDR3 comprises 15 residues. This chain links TRBV7-6 with TRBJ2-7; D is undetermined. This TCR was sampled from an adult man with Graves' ophthalmopathy. The sequenced material came from peripheral blood. The CDR3 DNA is TGTGCCAGCAGCTTAGCCGCTACTCGCTCCTACGAGCAGTACTTC. Its translation: CASSLAATRSYEQYF. The full variable domain, rest sourced from reference TRBV7-6 and TRBJ2-7, is GAGVSQSPRYKVTKRGQDVALRCDPISGHVSLYWYRQALGQGPEFLTYFNYEAQQDKSGLPNDRFSAERPEGSISTLTIQRTEQRDSAMYRCASSLAATRSYEQYFGPGTRLTVT.